A single sample gave rise to the 24 T cell receptor beta chains below, sequenced in a study of human T cells and chemical hapten exposure. TCRdb redid the calling of the RACE reads with MiXCR, one entry per CDR3 protein. The table includes some 110,000 distinct CDR3 sequences, more than 10% detected once. The time point here: pre-sensitization, week 0. Indicated treatment: therapeutic diphenylcyclopropenone sensitization with weekly scalp DPC. Sequencing was performed on whole blood, taken in connection with sensitization to the hapten diphenylcyclopropenone (DPC). The receptors shown here come from a woman aged 45-59 years with alopecia areata. Some clones in this sample may be carry-over from other donors' samples.

V usage is TRBV28 and J usage is TRBJ2-5; TRBD1 matches 8 bases. The V segment lost 6 bases and the J segment 4 bases; nucleotides outside the gene matches: 4. The CDR3 length is 13 residues. Per germline, CDR1 MDHEN and CDR2 SYDVKM. The CDR3 nucleotides are TGTGCCAGCAGCGGGACAGGAAGAGAGACCCAGTACTTC. It is translated as CASSGTGRETQYF. Supplemented by reference TRBV28 and TRBJ2-5, the full variable domain reads DVKVTQSSRYLVKRTGEKVFLECVQDMDHENMFWYRQDPGLGLRLIYFSYDVKMKEKGDIPEGYSVSREKKERFSLILESASTNQTSMYLCASSGTGRETQYFGPGTRLLVL.

Only a few counts were recorded for this clonotype. This sequence joins TRBV20-1 and TRBJ2-7; 10 bases are shared with TRBD1. Losses at the gene ends were 4 bases for V and 5 bases for J; bases not matched to a gene: 8. Looked up from germline, CDR1 is DFQATT and CDR2 is SNEGSKA (reference sequence). The CDR3 is 14 amino acids. DNA for the CDR3: TGCAGTGCTACCACCGGGACAGGGGAACACGAGCAGTACTTC. Residues: CSATTGTGEHEQYF.

CDR3 nucleotides: TGTGCCAGCAGCCGACTAGCGGGAAAAAACATTCAGTACTTC. This sequence encodes CASSRLAGKNIQYF. The V gene is TRBV6-2 or TRBV6-3, the J gene TRBJ2-4; 11 bases fit TRBD2. Germline V gives CDR1 MNHEY, CDR2 SVGEGT. The CDR3 has 14 residues. V shed 6 bases, J shed 4 bases, and the junction held 2 bases outside the gene matches.

The V and J genes are TRBV18 and TRBJ1-5, with a possible D match to TRBD1 (5 bases). The CDR3 loop spans 14 amino acids. In germline, CDR1 is KGHSH, CDR2 LQKENI. Trimming cost V 3 bases and J 7 bases, with 13 bases left between them. The DNA of the CDR3 is TGTGCCAGCTCACCTCAGGGCGTCGGACAGCCCCAGCATTTT. It yields the protein CASSPQGVGQPQHF.

A few counts support this clonotype. The chain is built from TRBV28 and TRBJ1-1; D possibly corresponds to TRBD1 (5 bases). Trimming took off 5 bases at V and 5 bases at J, with 9 bases between the two ends. The CDR3 is 12 amino acids. Per the germline V gene, CDR1 is MDHEN and CDR2 is SYDVKM. CDR3 region: CASSRQRTEAFF. In DNA, the CDR3 is TGTGCCAGCAGTAGACAGAGAACTGAAGCTTTCTTT.

This clonotype appeared a few times. The chain carries TRBV7-2 and TRBJ1-4; 9 positions agree with TRBD1. J was trimmed by 5 bases and V by 5 bases; bases with no gene match: 9. Germline V gene sequence: CDR1 SGHTA, CDR2 FQGNSA. This CDR3 contains 16 residues. CDR3 loop: CASSPRWDRVNEKLFF. The DNA of the CDR3 is TGTGCCAGCAGCCCCCGATGGGACAGGGTAAATGAAAAACTGTTTTTT.

This clonotype was counted at least ten times. The chain recombines TRBV5-1 with TRBJ2-5, with 8 bases lining up with TRBD2. Germline V gives CDR1 SGHRS, CDR2 YFSETQ. V trimming: 7 bases; J trimming: 3 bases; junction bases outside the gene matches: 8. The CDR3 extends over 14 amino acids. CDR3 in DNA: TGCGCCAGCTCTAATCCGGGACTAGAAGAGACCCAGTACTTC. As protein: CASSNPGLEETQYF.

This chain joins TRBV20-1 and TRBJ2-7; D gene unclear. Germline assignment: CDR1 DFQATT and CDR2 SNEGSKA (reference sequence). The CDR3 has 14 amino acids. V lost 6 bases to trimming and J lost 0 bases, with 15 bases between them. The CDR3 here is CSASPQRSSYEQYF. As DNA, the CDR3 is TGCAGTGCCAGTCCACAGAGAAGCTCCTACGAGCAGTACTTC.

The sample holds a few counts of this clonotype. The chain is built from TRBV11-2 and TRBJ1-1; D may be TRBD1 (5 bases). Per germline, CDR1 SGHAT and CDR2 FQNNGV. The CDR3 has 14 residues. V gave up 5 bases and J gave up 5 bases, with 15 bases separating them. CDR3 DNA: TGTGCCAGCAGCCCACTTGGCGGGGGGACTGAAGCTTTCTTT. This gives the protein CASSPLGGGTEAFF.

A few counts support this clonotype. This rearrangement joins TRBV28 to TRBJ2-6, with D perhaps TRBD1 (5 bases). There are 18 residues in the CDR3. V lost 6 bases and J lost 1, with 19 bases in between. Per the germline V gene, CDR1 is MDHEN and CDR2 is SYDVKM. The CDR3 coding sequence is TGTGCCAGCAGGACCCCCTCTTTTCAGGGTTCTGGGGCCAACGTCCTGACTTTC. Translated, it gives CASRTPSFQGSGANVLTF.

The chain is built from TRBV19 and TRBJ1-1; D remains ambiguous. Germline V CDR1 and CDR2: LNHDA, SQIVND (reference sequence). V was trimmed by 8 bases and J by 3 bases, leaving 13 bases between them. The CDR3 is 13 amino acids. CDR3: CASQRSVDTEAFF. The CDR3 DNA reads TGTGCCAGTCAAAGGAGTGTAGACACTGAAGCTTTCTTT.

This clonotype was recorded many times. The chain joins TRBV5-1 to TRBJ2-3; D is unclear. Germline V gives CDR1 SGHRS, CDR2 YFSETQ. The CDR3 runs 13 residues. The ends were cut back, 0 bases at V and 6 bases at J, with 8 bases in the middle. CDR3 sequence reads: CASSLAGPDTQYF. The CDR3 DNA follows: TGCGCCAGCAGCTTGGCCGGCCCGGATACGCAGTATTTT.

The chain employs TRBV29-1 and TRBJ2-7; 8 bases line up with TRBD1. CDR1 SQVTM and CDR2 ANQGSEA come from the germline V gene. There are 13 residues in the CDR3. V lost 2 bases and J lost 2; bases outside the gene matches: 2. In DNA, the CDR3 is TGCAGCGTTGAAACAGGGGGGACCTACGAGCAGTACTTC. Its protein is CSVETGGTYEQYF.

The J gene is TRBJ2-5, the V gene TRBV6-5; weak D call: TRBD1 (6 bases). This CDR3 spans 14 amino acids. The V end was cut by 7 bases, the J end by 4 bases, with 16 bases between. From germline, CDR1 is MNHEY and CDR2 SVGAGI. The CDR3 DNA reads TGTGCCAGCAAACAGACAGGTCCGGTAGAGACCCAGTACTTC. Translation gives CASKQTGPVETQYF.

Ten or more counts support this clonotype. The gene calls are TRBV5-1 and TRBJ1-1; no clear D. V was cut by 2 bases and J by 5 bases, with 16 bases left in between. CDR3 length equals 15 residues. Germline CDR1 and CDR2: SGHRS and YFSETQ. The CDR3 spells CASSLVGRIGTEAFF. In DNA, the CDR3 is TGCGCCAGCAGCTTAGTTGGGAGGATAGGGACTGAAGCTTTCTTT.

This clonotype was seen at least ten times. This CDR3 is CASSPLGAGDTHSGNTIYF. The CDR3 nucleotides read TGTGCCAGCAGCCCCCTGGGGGCAGGGGACACACACTCTGGAAACACCATATATTTT. The chain uses TRBV6-5 and TRBJ1-3; tentatively, D is TRBD1 (6 bases). CDR1 is MNHEY and CDR2 is SVGAGI in the germline V gene. This CDR3 contains 19 residues. V dropped 6 bases and J dropped 0 bases, with 24 bases sitting between them.

The chain employs TRBV9 and TRBJ2-2, with a possible D match to TRBD1 (5 bases). The CDR3 covers 14 residues. Trimming pared 4 bases from V and 6 bases from J, leaving 13 bases between. Germline loops: CDR1 SGDLS, CDR2 YYNGEE. The CDR3 coding sequence is TGTGCCAGCAGCCGCCGTGTAGGGGCCGGGGAGCTGTTTTTT. This sequence encodes CASSRRVGAGELFF.

This clonotype was counted a few times. The chain couples TRBV19 to TRBJ2-2; no clear D. CDR3 length equals 15 residues. Looked up from germline, CDR1 is LNHDA and CDR2 is SQIVND (reference sequence). The V end was cut by 7 bases, the J end by 0 bases, with 12 bases between. The CDR3 sequence: CASISVAANTGELFF. The CDR3 DNA reads TGTGCCAGTATTTCGGTCGCTGCGAACACCGGGGAGCTGTTTTTT.

The table lists this clonotype with many counts. The chain is built from TRBV11-2 and TRBJ1-1; D remains ambiguous. V shed 1 base and J shed 4 bases, with 13 bases lying between them. Germline CDR1 and CDR2: SGHAT and FQNNGV. The CDR3 runs to 15 residues. The CDR3 region is CASSLGPGWTTEAFF. CDR3 DNA: TGTGCCAGCAGCTTAGGTCCGGGGTGGACCACTGAAGCTTTCTTT. Variable domain in full (rest from reference TRBV11-2 and TRBJ1-1): EAGVAQSPRYKIIEKRQSVAFWCNPISGHATLYWYQQILGQGPKLLIQFQNNGVVDDSQLPKDRFSAERLKGVDSTLKIQPAKLEDSAVYLCASSLGPGWTTEAFFGQGTRLTVV.

This clonotype was observed a handful of times. J is TRBJ1-1 and V is TRBV12-3 or TRBV12-4, with D perhaps TRBD1 (5 bases). V lost 6 bases and J 1 base, leaving 12 bases between the germline ends. The CDR3 covers 14 residues. In nucleotides, the CDR3 is TGTGCCAGCAGCCCCCGAGGGGAGAACACTGAAGCTTTCTTT. This translates into CASSPRGENTEAFF.

This clonotype came up many times. The chain joins TRBV7-6 to TRBJ2-2; D possibly matches TRBD1 or TRBD2 (6 bases each). This CDR3 region has 16 residues. V was shortened by 7 bases and J by 0 bases, with 15 bases between the two germline ends. Germline assignment: CDR1 SGHVS and CDR2 FNYEAQ. CDR3 loop: CASILTRGPNTGELFF. The CDR3 nucleotides are TGTGCCAGCATCCTCACCCGGGGGCCGAACACCGGGGAGCTGTTTTTT.

The table lists this clonotype with a few counts. This chain joins TRBV7-8 and TRBJ2-7; no definite D call. The CDR3 spans 14 residues. The V end lost 4 bases, the J end lost 3 bases, and 13 bases lay between the germline ends. Germline assignment: CDR1 SGHVS and CDR2 FQNEAQ. The CDR3 sequence: CASSSSGEYYEQYF. CDR3 DNA: TGTGCCAGCAGCTCCAGTGGGGAATACTACGAGCAGTACTTC.

The chain has TRBV20-1 and TRBJ2-1; D perhaps matches TRBD1 (8 bases). CDR3 size: 16 residues. V lost 3 bases and J lost 7, with 22 bases in between. CDR1 DFQATT and CDR2 SNEGSKA come from the germline V gene (reference sequence). The CDR3 here is CSASLLRTGRENEQFF. CDR3 nucleotide sequence: TGCAGTGCTAGCCTCCTAAGGACAGGGAGGGAAAATGAGCAGTTCTTC.

The V call is TRBV10-3, the J call TRBJ2-1, with D tentatively TRBD2 (5 bases). The CDR3 totals 13 residues. Trimming stripped 3 bases from V and 4 bases from J, with 7 bases between. Looked up from germline, CDR1 is ENHRY and CDR2 is SYGVKD. The DNA for the CDR3 is TGTGCCATCAGTGAACTAGTATACAATGAGCAGTTCTTC. This encodes CAISELVYNEQFF.